Below are 16 T cell receptor beta chains sequenced from a single sample in a study of blood T cell repertoires in COVID-19. Clones were sequenced by immunoSEQ multiplex PCR, and TCRdb holds only the in-frame ones, with some missing. This table holds about 36,000 clones, more than 70% found once. Sequencing was done on a sample of peripheral blood. Every receptor here comes from a man aged 60 to 69 with acute or convalescent COVID-19.

The CDR3 region has the DNA TGTGCCAGCAGCTTAGGCAGGGGAAATCAGCCCCAGCATTTT. It encodes CASSLGRGNQPQHF. The V gene is TRBV7-2, the J gene TRBJ1-5, with D perhaps matching TRBD1 (6 bases). This CDR3 spans 14 amino acids. V lost 1 base and J lost 4, with 8 bases in between. Per germline, CDR1 SGHTA and CDR2 FQGNSA.

This clone was detected ten times or more. The chain employs TRBV28 and TRBJ2-7, with a tentative D call TRBD2 (6 bases). V lost 5 bases, J lost 5 bases, and 16 bases lay in between. The CDR3 spans 14 residues. CDR1 and CDR2 (germline): MDHEN, SYDVKM. CDR3 loop: CASSPTEGRHEQYF. CDR3 bases: TGTGCCAGCAGTCCAACGGAGGGGAGACACGAGCAGTACTTC.

This rearrangement joins TRBV6-1 to TRBJ1-5; 7 nucleotides align to TRBD1. V lost 2 bases to trimming and J lost 2 bases; unmatched junction nucleotides: 3. Germline loops: CDR1 MNHNS, CDR2 SASEGT. The CDR3 spans 15 residues. The CDR3 is CASSENRGGNQPQHF. Here the CDR3 DNA reads TGTGCCAGCAGTGAAAACAGGGGAGGCAATCAGCCCCAGCATTTT.

The V and J genes are TRBV19 and TRBJ2-1; no firm D call. This CDR3 has 12 residues. With 2 bases removed from V and 7 bases from J, the gap between germline ends came to 6 bases. Germline V lookup: CDR1 LNHDA, CDR2 SQIVND (reference sequence). In DNA form, the CDR3 reads TGTGCCAGTAGTATACAGAAGAATGAGCAGTTCTTC. Protein product: CASSIQKNEQFF.

The chain employs TRBV5-1 and TRBJ1-1; possibly TRBD1 for D (5 bases). Germline assignment: CDR1 SGHRS and CDR2 YFSETQ. V shed 0 bases and J shed 1 base, with 7 bases lying between them. This CDR3 region has 14 residues. Here the CDR3 reads CASSLGGRNTEAFF. The CDR3 nucleotides are TGCGCCAGCAGCTTGGGGGGCAGGAACACTGAAGCTTTCTTT.

Relative to its sample, this clone is medium-sized. The chain uses TRBV7-2 and TRBJ2-1, with 7 bases identical to TRBD2. This CDR3 contains 15 residues. Trimming cost V 2 bases and J 3 bases; bases outside gene matches: 4. CDR1 and CDR2 from the germline V gene are SGHTA and FQGNSA. CDR3 sequence: CASSLTASGYNEQFF. The CDR3 DNA is TGTGCCAGCAGCTTAACGGCTAGCGGCTACAATGAGCAGTTCTTC.

This rearrangement joins TRBV5-4 to TRBJ1-6, with D possibly being TRBD1 (5 bases). CDR3 length: 15 residues. Trimming took off 3 bases at V and 8 bases at J, with 15 bases between the two ends. Germline-derived CDR1 and CDR2 are SGHNT and YYREEE (reference sequence). The CDR3 protein is CASSWAGTGDSPLHF. The CDR3 coding sequence is TGTGCCAGCAGCTGGGCCGGGACGGGGGATTCACCCCTCCACTTT.

The chain combines TRBV11-2 with TRBJ2-7; D remains unclear. Trimming removed 1 base from V and 7 bases from J, with 11 bases in between. This CDR3 comprises 13 residues. Germline CDR1 SGHAT, CDR2 FQNNGV. The CDR3 loop reads CASSLGLVWEQYF. CDR3 in DNA: TGTGCCAGCAGCTTAGGTCTAGTGTGGGAGCAGTACTTC. Drawing the rest from reference TRBV11-2 and TRBJ2-7, the complete variable domain is EAGVAQSPRYKIIEKRQSVAFWCNPISGHATLYWYQQILGQGPKLLIQFQNNGVVDDSQLPKDRFSAERLKGVDSTLKIQPAKLEDSAVYLCASSLGLVWEQYFGPGTRLTVT.

V gene TRBV6-1 combines with J gene TRBJ1-1; D ambiguous. The CDR3 totals 15 residues. Germline loops: CDR1 MNHNS, CDR2 SASEGT. The ends were cut back, 0 bases at V and 1 base at J, with 9 bases in the middle. The CDR3 here is CASSEAPTANTEAFF. The CDR3 DNA reads TGTGCCAGCAGTGAAGCGCCTACAGCGAACACTGAAGCTTTCTTT.

The gene calls are TRBV6-2 or TRBV6-3 and TRBJ2-7; perhaps TRBD1 as D (5 bases). Germline values: CDR1 MNHEY, CDR2 SVGEGT. The CDR3 runs 18 residues. V lost 0 bases, J lost 1 base, and 19 bases lay in between. This CDR3 is CASSYSGQGRFPSYEQYF. Written as DNA, the CDR3 is TGTGCCAGCAGTTACTCCGGGCAGGGTAGATTTCCTTCCTACGAGCAGTACTTC.

CDR3 loop: CASSLVQSTDTQYF. CDR3 DNA: TGCGCCAGCAGCTTGGTACAGAGCACAGATACGCAGTATTTT. The chain carries TRBV5-1 and TRBJ2-3; D is unresolved. Germline lookup yields CDR1 SGHRS and CDR2 YFSETQ. The CDR3 extends over 14 amino acids. With 0 bases removed from V and 0 bases from J, the gap between germline ends came to 5 bases. The full variable domain, in which reference TRBV5-1 and TRBJ2-3 provide the parts outside the CDR3, is KAGVTQTPRYLIKTRGQQVTLSCSPISGHRSVSWYQQTPGQGLQFLFEYFSETQRNKGNFPGRFSGRQFSNSRSEMNVSTLELGDSALYLCASSLVQSTDTQYFGPGTRLTVL.

The chain couples TRBV5-4 to TRBJ1-5, with a tentative D call TRBD1 (6 bases). Trimming left V 3 bases short and J 6 bases short, with 19 bases between. Germline-derived CDR1 and CDR2 are SGHNT and YYREEE (reference sequence). The CDR3 contains 16 residues. DNA of the CDR3: TGTGCCAGCAGCTGGGACCGGGGCAGGGGCGGTCAGCCCCAGCATTTT. Its protein product is CASSWDRGRGGQPQHF.

The chain combines TRBV11-3 with TRBJ2-1; weak D call: TRBD2 (5 bases). CDR3 length: 17 residues. Germline CDR1 SGHNT, CDR2 YENEEA. The V end was cut by 1 base, the J end by 4 bases, with 17 bases between. In DNA form, the CDR3 reads TGTGCCAGCAGCTTAGGGACCGGGGTCTTTAGTTACAATGAGCAGTTCTTC. Translated, it gives CASSLGTGVFSYNEQFF.

This chain uses TRBV6-5 with TRBJ2-7, with a tentative D call TRBD1 (6 bases). There are 15 residues in the CDR3. V lost 4 bases and J lost 0, with 13 bases in between. CDR1 MNHEY and CDR2 SVGAGI come from the germline V gene. As DNA, the CDR3 is TGTGCCAGCAGTTTACGACAGGCTAGCTCCTACGAGCAGTACTTC. Translation: CASSLRQASSYEQYF.

The CDR3 DNA sequence: TGTGCCAGCAGCCAAGATCAGGCTAGCGGGAGAACCGGGGAGCTGTTTTTT. As protein: CASSQDQASGRTGELFF. The V and J genes are TRBV3-1 (or the pseudogene TRBV3-2) and TRBJ2-2; 10 positions match TRBD2. The trim removed 0 bases at V and 5 bases at J, leaving 6 bases unmatched. The CDR3 has 17 amino acids. Germline V gives CDR1 LGHDT, CDR2 YNNKEL (reference sequence).

CDR3 loop: CASTQKGDQPQHF. The CDR3 DNA reads as TGTGCCAGCACCCAAAAGGGGGATCAGCCCCAGCATTTT. This sequence joins TRBV12-3 or TRBV12-4 and TRBJ1-5; D is possibly TRBD1 (6 bases). The CDR3 extends over 13 amino acids. With 7 bases removed from V and 5 bases from J, the gap between germline ends came to 12 bases.